The text below deals with one TCR beta chain. Its target is unknown. Germline CDR1 MDHEN, CDR2 SYDVKM. CDR3 size: 13 residues. V lost 10 bases, J lost 3 bases, and 12 bases lay in between. The source of the sample is a study of post-analysis software for immune sequencing data. The study, taken as a whole, reports: Patients used several TRBV segments, including TRBV5-6, TRBV5-1 and TRBV20-1, more often than controls.

TCR beta cDNA libraries had unique molecular identifiers. Each CDR3 protein is one row after TCRdb ran MiXCR on the PCR reads. The repertoire holds hundreds of thousands of distinct CDR3 sequences, with roughly 45% as singletons. The TCR was taken from a girl between 5 and 17 years old with multiple sclerosis. Sequencing input: blood. The V gene is TRBV28, the J gene TRBJ1-4, with a tentative D call TRBD1 (5 bases). DNA of the CDR3: TGTGCCACCCTGGGGGGAGCTAATGAAAAACTGTTTTTT. The encoded protein is CATLGGANEKLFF.